One sample yielded the 10 T cell receptor beta chains listed below, sequenced in a study of cytomegalovirus exposure and HLA in healthy donors. It was with 60 Vbeta and 13 Jbeta primers that the PCR ran. Repertoires were generated with immunoSEQ multiplex PCR, while TCRdb's copy carries only in-frame clones and drops some. The sample records some 210,000 clones, roughly four fifths being singletons. What was sequenced was PBMCs. Receptor source: a woman between 25 and 40 years old in good health and CMV-seropositive.

This sequence joins TRBV5-1 and TRBJ2-5; 11 bases match TRBD2. Germline CDR1 SGHRS, CDR2 YFSETQ. The CDR3 has 14 residues. The V and J ends lost 5 bases and 4 bases, in that order; junction bases with no gene match: 4. The CDR3, as DNA: TGCGCCAGCAGTTTTAGCGGGGGGGGAGAGACCCAGTACTTC. Its translation: CASSFSGGGETQYF.

CDR3 region: CASSDSSQATQYF. CDR3 coding DNA: TGTGCCAGCAGTGACTCGAGTCAGGCTACGCAGTATTTT. J is TRBJ2-3 and V is TRBV6-4; no definite D call. This CDR3 contains 13 residues. In germline, CDR1 is MRHNA, CDR2 SNTAGT. Trimming cost V 0 bases and J 8 bases, with 9 bases left between them.

There are a few counts of this clone. The same CDR3 is also encoded by other DNA sequences in this sample. The V and J genes are TRBV7-2 and TRBJ1-5, with 9 nucleotides matching TRBD1. This CDR3 has 14 residues. CDR1 and CDR2 from the germline V gene are SGHTA and FQGNSA. After removal of 5 bases from V and 5 bases from J, the junction contained 4 bases not matched to a gene. The CDR3 nucleotides are TGTGCCAGCAGCCCCAGGACAGGGGATCAGCCCCAGCATTTT. Translation: CASSPRTGDQPQHF.

The chain employs TRBV9 and TRBJ1-1; no reliable D call. CDR1 is SGDLS and CDR2 is YYNGEE in the germline V gene. Trimming left V 0 bases short and J 0 bases short, with 9 bases between. This CDR3 has 15 amino acids. The CDR3 DNA sequence: TGTGCCAGCAGCGTAGCCCCCCGGTTGAACACTGAAGCTTTCTTT. Amino acid sequence: CASSVAPRLNTEAFF.

This rearrangement joins TRBV9 to TRBJ2-5; D gene uncertain. The V gene lost 1 base and the J gene lost 5 bases, with 6 bases spanning the gap. The CDR3 length is 12 residues. Per germline, CDR1 SGDLS and CDR2 YYNGEE. In nucleotides, the CDR3 is TGTGCCAGCAGCGTAAATGAGGAGACCCAGTACTTC. Its protein is CASSVNEETQYF.

The rearrangement joins TRBV4-3 to TRBJ2-4; D may be TRBD2 (6 bases). This CDR3 comprises 16 residues. V was clipped by 0 bases and J by 6 bases, with 15 bases between them. Germline V lookup: CDR1 LGHNA, CDR2 YSLEER. The CDR3 sequence is CASSQDLAGGRNIQYF. The CDR3 bases are TGCGCCAGCAGCCAAGATCTGGCTGGGGGGAGAAACATTCAGTACTTC.

The chain joins TRBV13 to TRBJ1-6, with a possible D match to TRBD1 (5 bases). CDR1 is PRHDT, CDR2 FYEKMQ, per germline (reference sequence). V was shortened by 0 bases and J by 7 bases, with 10 bases between the two germline ends. The CDR3 is 15 residues long. In DNA form, the CDR3 reads TGTGCCAGCAGCTTAGGGGCAGGGAGGAATTCACCCCTCCACTTT. Translating gives CASSLGAGRNSPLHF. The full variable domain, rest sourced from reference TRBV13 and TRBJ1-6, is AAGVIQSPRHLIKEKRETATLKCYPIPRHDTVYWYQQGPGQDPQFLISFYEKMQSDKGSIPDRFSAQQFSDYHSELNMSSLELGDSALYFCASSLGAGRNSPLHFGNGTRLTVT.

The gene calls are TRBV7-7 and TRBJ2-7; TRBD1 matches at 7 bases. Germline trimming cut 0 bases from V and 6 bases from J; bases unmatched to any gene: 5. The V gene's germline CDR1 is SSHAT and CDR2 FNYEAQ (reference sequence). The CDR3 has 14 residues. CDR3 sequence: CASSLADSGGEQYF. As DNA, the CDR3 is TGTGCCAGCAGCTTAGCGGATTCAGGGGGCGAGCAGTACTTC. Full variable domain (outside the CDR3, taken from reference TRBV7-7 and TRBJ2-7): GAGVSQSPRYKVTKRGQDVTLRCDPISSHATLYWYQQALGQGPEFLTYFNYEAQPDKSGLPSDRFSAERPEGSISTLTIQRTEQRDSAMYRCASSLADSGGEQYFGPGTRLTVT.

This CDR3 is CASSSPGGETQYF. The CDR3, as DNA: TGTGCCAGCAGCTCCCCAGGGGGAGAGACCCAGTACTTC. The chain employs TRBV5-4 and TRBJ2-5; 7 nucleotides agree with TRBD1. From germline, CDR1 is SGHNT and CDR2 YYREEE (reference sequence). Trimming at V came to 3 bases and at J to 4 bases, leaving 3 bases not matched to a gene. The CDR3 is 13 residues long.

The genes are TRBV19 and TRBJ1-1; 12 bases align to TRBD1. With V trimmed by 7 bases and J by 0 bases, 6 bases remained unmatched. The CDR3 runs 16 residues. Germline V lookup: CDR1 LNHDA, CDR2 SQIVND (reference sequence). DNA for the CDR3: TGTGCCAGTACTCCGGGACAGGGGGCGATGAACACTGAAGCTTTCTTT. Its translation is CASTPGQGAMNTEAFF.